Each of the 25 T cell receptor beta chains below was sequenced from the same sample in a study of blood T cell repertoires in COVID-19. The assay was immunoSEQ multiplex PCR, and TCRdb's table has in-frame clones only and misses some. The repertoire holds some 80,000 clones, around 90% seen once, with roughly 8% in the top ten. Sequencing was carried out using peripheral blood. These receptors were taken from an elderly man with active or convalescent COVID-19.

V and J are TRBV15 and TRBJ2-1, with 11 positions matching TRBD2. V lost 3 bases, J lost 5 bases, and 9 bases stayed unmatched. The CDR3 consists of 17 residues. Per the germline V gene, CDR1 is LNHNV and CDR2 is YYDKDF (reference sequence). The CDR3, as DNA: TGTGCCACCAGCAGGGAACTGACTAGCGGGGTTCACAATGAGCAGTTCTTC. Amino acid sequence: CATSRELTSGVHNEQFF.

This clone appeared a few times. In DNA, the CDR3 is TGTGCCTGGAGCCTACTTAATTCACCCCTCCACTTT. Translation gives CAWSLLNSPLHF. The chain links TRBV30 to TRBJ1-6, with no clear D. From germline, CDR1 is GTSNPN and CDR2 SVGIG (reference sequence). V shed 3 bases and J shed 6 bases, with 6 bases lying between them. This CDR3 comprises 12 residues.

The chain recombines TRBV5-8 with TRBJ1-1, with D hard to call. CDR3 size: 15 residues. The V and J ends lost 1 base and 3 bases respectively, with 13 bases between them. The germline V gene has CDR1 SGHTS and CDR2 YDEGEE. CDR3 DNA: TGTGCCAGCAGCTTGTCTGGCGGGTTTTACACTGAAGCTTTCTTT. This codes for CASSLSGGFYTEAFF.

The rearrangement links TRBV6-1 to TRBJ1-3; D unresolved. Germline V gene data show CDR1 as MNHNS and CDR2 as SASEGT. V lost 3 bases, J lost 0 bases, and 15 bases lay in between. The CDR3 has 17 amino acids. CDR3 sequence: CASSEPHSLSSGNTIYF. CDR3 coding DNA: TGTGCCAGCAGTGAGCCTCACAGCCTCTCCTCTGGAAACACCATATATTTT.

V gene TRBV5-1 combines with J gene TRBJ2-1; no clear D. The V end lost 4 bases, the J end lost 3 bases, and 14 bases lay between the germline ends. The CDR3 covers 15 residues. Germline V lookup: CDR1 SGHRS, CDR2 YFSETQ. CDR3 sequence: CASSPFYSGYNEQFF. The DNA for the CDR3 is TGCGCCAGCAGCCCCTTCTACAGTGGCTACAATGAGCAGTTCTTC.

This clone was detected only a few times. The chain uses TRBV2 and TRBJ2-2; D call uncertain. Between the trimmed V and J ends, which lost 2 bases and 11 bases, there was a span of 6 bases. This CDR3 is built from 11 residues. Germline V gene data show CDR1 as SNHLY and CDR2 as FYNNEI. The CDR3 region is CASSERVELFF. The CDR3 DNA reads TGTGCCAGCAGTGAACGAGTTGAGCTGTTTTTT. Combining the CDR3 with reference TRBV2 and TRBJ2-2 gives the whole variable domain EPEVTQTPSHQVTQMGQEVILRCVPISNHLYFYWYRQILGQKVEFLVSFYNNEISEKSEIFDDQFSVERPDGSNFTLKIRSTKLEDSAMYFCASSERVELFFGEGSRLTVL.

This clone turned up a few times. The V call is TRBV28, the J call TRBJ1-5; a possible D gene is TRBD1 (6 bases). Germline CDR1 is MDHEN and CDR2 is SYDVKM. The CDR3 length is 14 residues. Deletions cut 6 bases from V and 5 bases from J, with 14 bases between. The CDR3 region has the DNA TGTGCCAGCAGGGATGGACAGTTGGATCAGCCCCAGCATTTT. Protein sequence: CASRDGQLDQPQHF.

The V and J genes are TRBV11-2 and TRBJ1-1; no clear D. Trimming cost V 5 bases and J 1 base, with 11 bases left between them. The CDR3 is 14 residues long. Germline V gene data show CDR1 as SGHAT and CDR2 as FQNNGV. CDR3 sequence (DNA): TGTGCCAGCAGCCCCACGTCCGGGAACACTGAAGCTTTCTTT. Protein product: CASSPTSGNTEAFF.

The chain is built from TRBV19 and TRBJ2-2, with D tentatively TRBD2 (5 bases). Germline V gene sequence: CDR1 LNHDA, CDR2 SQIVND (reference sequence). Between the trimmed V and J ends, which lost 1 base and 2 bases, there was a span of 35 bases. This CDR3 contains 24 residues. CDR3 coding DNA: TGTGCCAGTAGTATAGGCCGCCGAGGAGGACTCTTTTTCTCGACTTCGCTCAACACCGGGGAGCTGTTTTTT. Its protein is CASSIGRRGGLFFSTSLNTGELFF.

The rearrangement uses TRBV6-5 and TRBJ2-7; tentatively, D is TRBD1 (5 bases). This CDR3 spans 13 amino acids. V was shortened by 5 bases and J by 5 bases, with 13 bases between the two germline ends. The germline V gene encodes CDR1 MNHEY and CDR2 SVGAGI. The CDR3 protein is CASSRQGHNEQYV. In DNA form, the CDR3 reads TGTGCCAGCAGTCGGCAGGGTCATAACGAGCAGTACGTC.

The chain carries TRBV6-5 and TRBJ2-7; D perhaps matches TRBD2 (6 bases). Germline V lookup: CDR1 MNHEY, CDR2 SVGAGI. The V end was cut by 6 bases, the J end by 1 base, with 13 bases between. The CDR3 extends over 14 amino acids. The CDR3 nucleotides read TGTGCCAGCAGCGCAAGGAGGGGATCCTACGAGCAGTACGTC. Translating it yields CASSARRGSYEQYV.

V and J are TRBV6-5 and TRBJ1-6; D not resolved. The CDR3 sequence is 15 residues long. V was pared by 0 bases and J by 6 bases, with 9 bases between. The germline V gene has CDR1 MNHEY and CDR2 SVGAGI. Here the CDR3 reads CASSYSSTVNSPLHF. The DNA of the CDR3 is TGTGCCAGCAGTTACTCGAGCACAGTTAATTCACCCCTCCACTTT.

This clone was observed a handful of times. This rearrangement joins TRBV4-2 to TRBJ1-2, with 7 nucleotides matching TRBD1. After removal of 3 bases from V and 1 base from J, the junction contained 5 bases not matched to a gene. The CDR3 runs 15 residues. The germline V gene encodes CDR1 LGHNA and CDR2 YNFKEQ. The CDR3 DNA is TGTGCCAGCAGCCAGGTCGGACAGGATAACTATGGCTACACCTTC. Amino acids: CASSQVGQDNYGYTF.

The V call is TRBV3-1 (or the pseudogene TRBV3-2), the J call TRBJ1-6, with a weak D call TRBD1 (6 bases). V lost 4 bases to trimming and J lost 0 bases, with 16 bases between them. CDR1 LGHDT and CDR2 YNNKEL come from the germline V gene (reference sequence). This CDR3 region has 18 residues. The CDR3 region has the DNA TGTGCCAGCAGCCGATATGGACAGTCGAGCTCCTATAATTCACCCCTCCACTTT. The encoded protein is CASSRYGQSSSYNSPLHF.

The CDR3 loop reads CASSLIRYNEQFF. CDR3 DNA sequence: TGTGCCAGCAGCTTGATCAGGTACAATGAGCAGTTCTTC. This chain connects TRBV5-4 to TRBJ2-1; D remains unclear. There are 13 residues in the CDR3. Between the trimmed V and J ends, which lost 1 base and 4 bases, there was a span of 6 bases. The germline V gene encodes CDR1 SGHNT and CDR2 YYREEE (reference sequence).

The chain combines TRBV5-1 with TRBJ2-3, with 8 bases aligning to TRBD1. The CDR3 spans 16 residues. Losses at the gene ends were 0 bases for V and 0 bases for J; bases not matched to a gene: 3. Germline V CDR1 and CDR2: SGHRS, YFSETQ. CDR3 sequence: CASSLVRGLSTDTQYF. The CDR3 DNA reads as TGCGCCAGCAGCTTGGTCAGGGGGCTAAGCACAGATACGCAGTATTTT.

As DNA, the CDR3 is TGTGCCAGCACGCCTCGAGTCTCTGGGGCCAACGTCCTGACTTTC. This gives the protein CASTPRVSGANVLTF. The J gene is TRBJ2-6, the V gene TRBV2; D remains ambiguous. In germline, CDR1 is SNHLY, CDR2 FYNNEI. Trimming pared 7 bases from V and 0 bases from J, leaving 10 bases between. The CDR3 consists of 15 residues.

This chain links TRBV5-1 with TRBJ2-3; D is perhaps TRBD1 (6 bases). This CDR3 region has 15 residues. The V gene lost 2 bases and the J gene lost 4 bases, with 14 bases spanning the gap. CDR1 and CDR2 (germline): SGHRS, YFSETQ. As DNA, the CDR3 is TGCGCCAGCAGCTTCGAGACAGGAAGGGCAGATACGCAGTATTTT. Translating gives CASSFETGRADTQYF.

V gene TRBV6-5 combines with J gene TRBJ2-1, with a tentative D call TRBD1 (7 bases). Deletions cut 6 bases from V and 9 bases from J, with 15 bases between. The germline gives CDR1 MNHEY, CDR2 SVGAGI. This CDR3 is 13 amino acids long. The CDR3, as DNA: TGTGCCAGCAGCCGCCGACAGGGAGGTGAGCAGTTCTTC. It is translated as CASSRRQGGEQFF.

This chain uses TRBV9 with TRBJ1-3; D remains ambiguous. Germline-derived CDR1 and CDR2 are SGDLS and YYNGEE. There are 16 residues in the CDR3. Trimming left V 0 bases short and J 4 bases short, with 14 bases between. In DNA, the CDR3 is TGTGCCAGCAGCGTAGCTCCGGGGTTGGTAGGAAACACCATATATTTT. Translation: CASSVAPGLVGNTIYF.

J is TRBJ1-5 and V is TRBV9, with D perhaps matching TRBD1 (5 bases). In germline, CDR1 is SGDLS, CDR2 YYNGEE. V was shortened by 4 bases and J by 3 bases, with 14 bases between the two germline ends. This CDR3 comprises 15 residues. This CDR3 is CASSPTGLSNQPQHF. For the CDR3, the DNA is TGTGCCAGCAGCCCCACAGGTCTCTCCAATCAGCCCCAGCATTTT.

The chain carries TRBV3-1 (or the pseudogene TRBV3-2) and TRBJ1-6; unclear D gene. V lost 0 bases and J lost 8, with 11 bases in between. CDR3 length equals 15 residues. In germline, CDR1 is LGHDT, CDR2 YNNKEL (reference sequence). The CDR3 sequence is CASSQDVAPDSPLHF. In DNA, the CDR3 is TGTGCCAGCAGCCAAGATGTGGCACCTGATTCACCCCTCCACTTT.

The genes are TRBV10-3 and TRBJ2-5, with D possibly matching TRBD2 (5 bases). This CDR3 is 14 amino acids long. V was cut by 2 bases and J by 5 bases, with 12 bases left in between. The germline CDR1 and CDR2 sequences are ENHRY and SYGVKD. As DNA, the CDR3 is TGTGCCATCAGTGAGGTCGGGGTCTGGGAGACCCAGTACTTC. As protein: CAISEVGVWETQYF.

This chain joins TRBV3-1 (or the pseudogene TRBV3-2) and TRBJ2-3; 9 nucleotides line up with TRBD2. In germline, CDR1 is LGHDT, CDR2 YNNKEL (reference sequence). This CDR3 is 17 amino acids long. The V and J ends lost 3 bases and 4 bases, in that order; junction bases with no gene match: 11. In DNA, the CDR3 is TGTGCCAGCAGCCACGGTTTGCGGGAGGGCCGCGCAGATACGCAGTATTTT. Its protein product is CASSHGLREGRADTQYF.

The V and J genes are TRBV6-5 and TRBJ1-2; D uncertain. Trimming took off 0 bases at V and 0 bases at J, with 5 bases between the two ends. The CDR3 length is 14 residues. CDR1 and CDR2 (germline): MNHEY, SVGAGI. The CDR3 DNA follows: TGTGCCAGCAGTTACTCGCGTGCTAACTATGGCTACACCTTC. It is translated as CASSYSRANYGYTF.